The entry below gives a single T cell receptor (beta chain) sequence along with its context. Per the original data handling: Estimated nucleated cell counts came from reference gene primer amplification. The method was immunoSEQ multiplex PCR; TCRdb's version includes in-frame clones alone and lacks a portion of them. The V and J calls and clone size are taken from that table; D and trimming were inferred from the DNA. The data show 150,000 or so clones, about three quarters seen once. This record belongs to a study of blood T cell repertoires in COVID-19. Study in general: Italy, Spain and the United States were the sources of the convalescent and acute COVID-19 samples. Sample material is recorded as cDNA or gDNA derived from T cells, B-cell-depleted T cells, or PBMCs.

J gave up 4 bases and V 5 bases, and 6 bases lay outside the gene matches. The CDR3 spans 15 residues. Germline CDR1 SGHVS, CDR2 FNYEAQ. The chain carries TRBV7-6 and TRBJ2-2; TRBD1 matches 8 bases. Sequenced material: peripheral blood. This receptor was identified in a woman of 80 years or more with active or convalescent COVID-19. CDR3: CASSPQGVGTGELFF. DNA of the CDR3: TGTGCCAGCAGCCCACAGGGGGTGGGCACCGGGGAGCTGTTTTTT.